These T cell receptor beta chains were read from a single sample in a study of cytomegalovirus exposure and HLA in healthy donors. The data were produced by immunoSEQ multiplex PCR, yet TCRdb's version contains in-frame clones alone and is incomplete. The table has approximately 210,000 clones, more than 75% seen once. The specimen was PBMCs. These receptors were obtained from a man in his forties or fifties in good health and CMV-seropositive. Both conserved end residues are trimmed from each CDR3. Each record gives: V gene, J gene, clone size, CDR3 protein. Some rows have no size entry. The others give once, few or many, or a class for an expanded clone.

>TRBV18|TRBJ1-4|-
ASSPVGHWDEKLF
>TRBV7-2|TRBJ1-5|-
ASSLAVRQPQH
>TRBV28|TRBJ1-4|-
ASIGGPIVGLNEKLF
>TRBV6-5|TRBJ1-2|-
ASSYLTGTNYGYT
>TRBV18|TRBJ1-5|-
ASSWDRGINQPQH
>TRBV5-4|TRBJ1-4|-
ASSLWTGGRTNEKLF
>TRBV5-1|TRBJ1-5|few
ASSPGQGYNQPQH
>TRBV27|TRBJ2-1|-
ASRRQGRNYNEQF
>TRBV2|TRBJ2-5|-
ASSESSGDWQY
>TRBV1|TRBJ2-5|-
TSSQTPKGGTHQETQY
>TRBV11-3|TRBJ2-1|few
ASSPLAGGPNEQF
>TRBV10-2|TRBJ1-3|-
ASSPTGGAFSGNTIY
>TRBV30|TRBJ1-5|-
AWSVVGGYNQPQH
>TRBV7-3|TRBJ1-1|few
ASSLQENTEAF
>TRBV20-1|TRBJ2-1|once
SAWTVEQF
>TRBV20-1|TRBJ1-1|-
RAGGASEAF
>TRBV29-1|TRBJ2-5|-
SVEGQGQETQY
>TRBV9|TRBJ2-1|-
ASSPRGGTSNEQF
>TRBV5-1|TRBJ1-2|-
ASSADRGADT
>TRBV30|TRBJ2-1|-
AWTGGTYNEQF
>TRBV4-1|TRBJ1-1|-
ASSPGPLQGATEAF
>TRBV12-5|TRBJ2-1|-
ASGFYPDRGLYNEQF
>TRBV19|TRBJ2-1|few
ASSIGTSGTTYNEQF
>TRBV11-1|TRBJ2-5|-
ASSLATSGFQETQY
>TRBV6-5|TRBJ1-1|-
ASSPDRVRTEAF
>TRBV4-2|TRBJ2-2|-
ASSQLAGRPNTGELF
>TRBV25-1|TRBJ1-1|-
ASENRGGTEAF
>TRBV5-1|TRBJ1-2|once
ASSLQGHDGYGYT